Below, one TCR beta chain is given with its context. This could be a read error, since a much larger clone is one nucleotide away. The record originates from a study of T-cell reconstitution after alpha-beta-depleted transplantation in children. A TCRbeta library incorporating unique molecular identifiers was prepared. TCRdb ran MiXCR on the PCR reads and lists one entry per CDR3 protein. The repertoire has 190,000 or so distinct CDR3 sequences, about 6.4% of them found once; the top ten carry 3%. The V gene's germline CDR1 is KGHSH and CDR2 LQKENI. This CDR3 comprises 16 residues. This chain joins TRBV18 and TRBJ2-7, with a possible D match to TRBD1 (6 bases). The sample here was PBMCs from the stem cell graft donor, taken from the stem cell graft. This receptor was identified in a human donor who donated a stem cell graft to a child with Wiskott-Aldrich syndrome. CDR3 sequence reads: CDSSPPKVAGVGEQYF. CDR3 DNA: TGTGACAGCTCACCACCTAAAGTCGCAGGGGTAGGGGAGCAGTACTTC.